The entry below describes one T cell receptor (beta chain). One end of the junction varies from germline; a read error may be responsible. The data originate from a study of tumor-infiltrating lymphocytes in primary liver carcinoma. Starting material for RNA and DNA co-extraction consisted of roughly 19-30 mg of unsorted bulk tissue. This CDR3 is built from 15 residues. Looked up from germline, CDR1 is LGHNA and CDR2 is YSLEER. Starting material of approximately 500 ng total RNA yielded TCR beta cDNA via a constant-region primer. The TCR beta library was amplified through three nested multiplex PCR rounds in a modified ARM-PCR procedure. TRBV1-TRBV30 forward and Cbeta reverse primers drove the first two approximately 10-cycle rounds. TCRdb recomputed calls from the multiplex PCR reads with MiXCR, one row per CDR3 protein. The sample yields roughly 20,000 distinct CDR3 sequences, 79% seen once.

The source is a woman aged 25 to 39 with primary liver carcinoma and hepatitis B virus infection. Sequencing was performed on liver tumor tissue from sampling region 4. This sample's subset: tumor region T4, right-lateral pole. The genes are TRBV4-3 and TRBJ1-2; D is ambiguous. The CDR3 region has the DNA TGCGCCAGCACCCAAGATTTGGGCAGTGTGAATGGCTACACCTTC. Translated, it gives CASTQDLGSVNGYTF.